This TCR beta chain was captured in a study of cytomegalovirus exposure and HLA in healthy donors. Background on the study: An earlier analysis found under 130 million unique TCR beta sequences from about 179 million T cells.

The study, taken as a whole, reports: Fewer N-insertions than the approximately 700-donor mean were reportedly shown by an Asian-associated ancestry cluster in a later analysis. Rare sequences made up most TCRs, while some public TCRs were found in many donors.

Looked up from germline, CDR1 is MNHEY and CDR2 is SVGAGI. The germline V and J ends were trimmed by 8 bases and 0 bases, with 5 bases remaining between them. The CDR3 runs 12 residues. Comment on this clone: Its antigen is undetermined.

Vbeta (60) and Jbeta (13) primers were used in the PCR. TCRdb keeps only in-frame clones here, not all; method: immunoSEQ multiplex PCR. The table lists approximately 100,000 clones, about 80% of them singletons. This sequence joins TRBV6-5 and TRBJ1-3; D gene unclear. The receptor comes from a man in his forties in good health and CMV-seronegative. The sample was PBMCs. CDR3 DNA: TGTGCCAGCCATTCCTCTGGAAACACCATATATTTT. This codes for CASHSSGNTIYF.